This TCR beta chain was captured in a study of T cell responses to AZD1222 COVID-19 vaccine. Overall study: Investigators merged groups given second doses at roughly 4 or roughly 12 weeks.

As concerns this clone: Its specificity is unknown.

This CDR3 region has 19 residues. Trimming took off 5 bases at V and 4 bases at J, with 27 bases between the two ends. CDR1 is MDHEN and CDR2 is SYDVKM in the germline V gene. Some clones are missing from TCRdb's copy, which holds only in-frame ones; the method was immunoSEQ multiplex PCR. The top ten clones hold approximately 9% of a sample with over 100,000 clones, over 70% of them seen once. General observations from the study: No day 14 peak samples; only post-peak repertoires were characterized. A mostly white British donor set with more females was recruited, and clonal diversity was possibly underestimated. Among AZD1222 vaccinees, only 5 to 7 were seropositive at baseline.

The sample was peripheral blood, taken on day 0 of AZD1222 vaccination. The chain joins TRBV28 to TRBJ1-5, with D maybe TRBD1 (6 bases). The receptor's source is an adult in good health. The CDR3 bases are TGTGCCAGCAGTACCCCTGGGGGGGGACGGGGGCTATCGAATCAGCCCCAGCATTTT. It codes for CASSTPGGGRGLSNQPQHF. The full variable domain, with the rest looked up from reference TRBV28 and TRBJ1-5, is DVKVTQSSRYLVKRTGEKVFLECVQDMDHENMFWYRQDPGLGLRLIYFSYDVKMKEKGDIPEGYSVSREKKERFSLILESASTNQTSMYLCASSTPGGGRGLSNQPQHFGDGTRLSIL.